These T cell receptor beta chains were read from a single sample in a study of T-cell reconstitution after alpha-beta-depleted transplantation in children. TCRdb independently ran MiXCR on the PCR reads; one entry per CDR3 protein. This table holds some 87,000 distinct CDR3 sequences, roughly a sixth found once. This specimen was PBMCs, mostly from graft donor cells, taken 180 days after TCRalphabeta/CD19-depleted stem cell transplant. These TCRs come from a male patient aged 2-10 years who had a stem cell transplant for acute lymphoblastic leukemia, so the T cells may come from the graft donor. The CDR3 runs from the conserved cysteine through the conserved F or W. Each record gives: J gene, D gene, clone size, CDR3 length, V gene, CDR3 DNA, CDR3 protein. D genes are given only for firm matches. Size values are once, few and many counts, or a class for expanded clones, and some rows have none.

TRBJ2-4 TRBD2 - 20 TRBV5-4 TGTGCCAGCAGCTTGGGAAGGGATAGCGGGGGTCCACTAGCCAAAAACATTCAGTACTTC CASSLGRDSGGPLAKNIQYF
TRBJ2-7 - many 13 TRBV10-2 TGCGCCAGCAGTGCGGGGTTTTCTTACGAGCAGTACTTC CASSAGFSYEQYF
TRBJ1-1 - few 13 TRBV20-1 TGCAGTGCTAGAACCCACTGGGGAACTGAAGCTTTCTTT CSARTHWGTEAFF
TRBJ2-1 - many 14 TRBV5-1 TGCGCCAGCAGCTTGGGGGCGCAGGGAAATGAGCAGTTCTTC CASSLGAQGNEQFF
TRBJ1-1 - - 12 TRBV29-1 TGCAGCGTTGAAGATTCGCCCGCTGAAGCTTTCTTT CSVEDSPAEAFF
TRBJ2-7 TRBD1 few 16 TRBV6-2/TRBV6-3 TGTGCCAGCAGTTACGTGAGGGACAGGGGAGAGTACGAGCAGTACTTC CASSYVRDRGEYEQYF
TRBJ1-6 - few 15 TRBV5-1 TGCGCCAGCAGCCCGGAAGACCTGACCAATTCACCCCTCCACTTT CASSPEDLTNSPLHF
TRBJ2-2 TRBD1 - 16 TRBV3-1 TGTGCCAGCAGCCCCCGGACAGGACAGAACACCGGGGAGCTGTTTTTT CASSPRTGQNTGELFF
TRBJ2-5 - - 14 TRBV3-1 TGTGCCAGCAGCCAAGATGTCGCATCGGAGACCCAGTACTTC CASSQDVASETQYF
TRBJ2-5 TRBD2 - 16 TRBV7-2 TGTGCCAGCAGCTCAGCCCCCCTAGCGGGGGGGGCCCCTCGGGACTTC CASSSAPLAGGAPRDF
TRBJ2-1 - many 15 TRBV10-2 TGCGCCAGCAGTCACTTAAGCGCCCCCCACAATGAGCAGTTCTTC CASSHLSAPHNEQFF
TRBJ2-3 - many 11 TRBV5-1 TGCGCCAGCAGCCACACAGATACGCAGTATTTT CASSHTDTQYF
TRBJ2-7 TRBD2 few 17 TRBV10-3 TGTGCCATCAGTGTTGGGACTAGTAGCGATGGTGGCTACGAGCAGTACTTC CAISVGTSSDGGYEQYF
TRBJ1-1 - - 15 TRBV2 TGTGCCAGCAGTGAACAGGGAACCATGAACACTGAAGCTTTCTTT CASSEQGTMNTEAFF
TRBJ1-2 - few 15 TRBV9 TGTGCCAGCAAATCAGGCCTGGGGGAAGGAGGAGGCTACACCTTC CASKSGLGEGGGYTF
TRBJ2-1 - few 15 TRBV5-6 TGTGCCAGCAGGTTCCCCGGGGATTCCTACAATGAGCAGTTCTTC CASRFPGDSYNEQFF
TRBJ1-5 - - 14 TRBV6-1 TGTGCCAGCAGTAAGGGCTTCAGCAATCAGCCCCAGCATTTT CASSKGFSNQPQHF
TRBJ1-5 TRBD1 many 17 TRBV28 TGTGCCAGCAGAGTTACCACCTCTGGACAGGGCAATCAGCCCCAGCATTTT CASRVTTSGQGNQPQHF
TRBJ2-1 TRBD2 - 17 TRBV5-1 TGCGCCAGCAGCCTACCCGGGACTAGCGGGGTATACAATGAGCAGTTCTTC CASSLPGTSGVYNEQFF
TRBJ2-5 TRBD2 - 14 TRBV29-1 TGCAGCGCCCGTCAGCGGGGGGGCCGAGAGACCCAGTACTTC CSARQRGGRETQYF
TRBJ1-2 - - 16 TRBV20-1 TGCAGTGTACGAGGGACGGGCCTTCGGCTTACGGGAGGCTACACCTTC CSVRGTGLRLTGGYTF
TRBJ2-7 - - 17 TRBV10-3 TGTGCCATCAGTTCCAAAGGGAGTGGGACCGCCCCTTACGAGCAGTACTTC CAISSKGSGTAPYEQYF
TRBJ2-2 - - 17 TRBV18 TGTGCCAGCTCACCACCGTCTCGCGGGGCGAACACCGGGGAGCTGTTTTTT CASSPPSRGANTGELFF
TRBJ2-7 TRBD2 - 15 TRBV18 TGTGCCAGCTCACCGTTTCCCGGGGGGGATTACGAGCCGTACTTC CASSPFPGGDYEPYF
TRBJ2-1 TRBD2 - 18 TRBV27 TGTGCCAGCAGTGGTATCTTGGGACTAGCGGGATCCAGCTACAAGCAGTTCTTC CASSGILGLAGSSYKQFF
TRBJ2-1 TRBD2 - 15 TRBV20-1 TGCAGTGCTAGAGAAAGCGGGGGGGCAGGCAATGAGCAGTTCTTC CSARESGGAGNEQFF
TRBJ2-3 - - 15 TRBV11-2 TGTGCCAGCAGCTTAGATATACTAGCCTCAGATACGCAGTATTTT CASSLDILASDTQYF
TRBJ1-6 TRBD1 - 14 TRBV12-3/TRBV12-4 TGTGCCAGCAGACCGGACAGGGTCGGATCACCCCTCCACTTT CASRPDRVGSPLHF
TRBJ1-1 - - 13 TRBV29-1 TGCAGCGCTGACAGGAAAGGAGGGGCTGAAGCTTTCTTT CSADRKGGAEAFF
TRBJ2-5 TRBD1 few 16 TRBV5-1 TGCGCCAGCAGCTTGGAGGGGGGACAGGGACAAGAGACCCAGTACTTC CASSLEGGQGQETQYF
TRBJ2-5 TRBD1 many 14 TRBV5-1 TGCGCCAGCAGCCGGGACAGGGGAGGGGAGACCCAGTACTTC CASSRDRGGETQYF
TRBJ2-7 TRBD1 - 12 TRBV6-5 TGTGCCAGCAGTCAGGGGGCGAGGGAGCAGTACTTC CASSQGAREQYF
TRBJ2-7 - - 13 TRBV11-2 TGTGCCAGCAGCCTAAGGAGCTCCTACGAGCAGTACTTC CASSLRSSYEQYF
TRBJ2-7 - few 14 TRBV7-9 TGTGCCAGCAGCCTTGCGGCGGACTCCTACGAGCAGTACTTC CASSLAADSYEQYF
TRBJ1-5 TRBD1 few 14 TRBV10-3 TGTGCCATCAGTGGACAGGGGGCGGAACAGCCCCAGCATTTT CAISGQGAEQPQHF